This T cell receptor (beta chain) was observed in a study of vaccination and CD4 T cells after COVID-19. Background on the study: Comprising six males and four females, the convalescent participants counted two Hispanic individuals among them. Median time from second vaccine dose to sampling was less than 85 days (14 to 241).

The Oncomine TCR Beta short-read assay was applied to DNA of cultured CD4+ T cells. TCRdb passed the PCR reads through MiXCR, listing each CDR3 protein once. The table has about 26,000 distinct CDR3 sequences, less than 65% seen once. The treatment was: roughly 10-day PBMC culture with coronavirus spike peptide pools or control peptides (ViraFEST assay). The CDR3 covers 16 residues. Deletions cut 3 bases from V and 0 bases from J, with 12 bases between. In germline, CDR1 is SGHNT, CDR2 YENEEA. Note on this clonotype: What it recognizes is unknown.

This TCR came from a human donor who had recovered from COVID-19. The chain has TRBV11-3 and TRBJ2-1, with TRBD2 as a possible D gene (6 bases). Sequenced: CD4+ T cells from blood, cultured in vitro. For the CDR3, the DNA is TGTGCCAGCAGCTTTAGCGGACTAAGCTCCTACAATGAGCAGTTCTTC. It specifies CASSFSGLSSYNEQFF.